A selection of T cell receptor beta chains follows, all from one sample in a study of T cell repertoires in cytomegalovirus infection. TCRdb recomputed calls from the reads with MiXCR, one row per CDR3 protein. The sample records around 120,000 distinct CDR3 sequences, more than 20% being singletons. These receptors' antigens are unknown. The sample was PBMCs, sequenced either directly or after in vitro stimulation (not recorded which). The source of these receptors is a human donor in good health (CMV status not recorded). Some clones in this sample may be carry-over from other donors' samples. Both conserved end residues are part of each CDR3. A D gene is named only where the DNA matches it firmly. Where a row states a size, it is once, few, many or the class of an expanded clone; other rows omit it.

d_call: -; clone_size: many; j_call: TRBJ2-7; cdr3_length: 16; v_call: TRBV4-2; cdr3_aa: CASSQGLGPSTYEQYF; cdr3_nt: TGTGCCAGCAGCCAAGGTCTCGGTCCATCCACCTACGAGCAGTACTTC
d_call: TRBD2; clone_size: few; j_call: TRBJ2-1; cdr3_length: 16; v_call: TRBV28; cdr3_aa: CASSSLAGRSYNEQFF; cdr3_nt: TGTGCCAGCAGTTCGCTAGCGGGAAGGTCCTACAATGAGCAGTTCTTC
d_call: TRBD1; clone_size: few; j_call: TRBJ2-3; cdr3_length: 15; v_call: TRBV6-1; cdr3_aa: CASRGQKYSTDTQYF; cdr3_nt: TGTGCCAGCAGGGGACAGAAATATAGCACAGATACGCAGTATTTT
d_call: -; clone_size: -; j_call: TRBJ2-1; cdr3_length: 14; v_call: TRBV7-9; cdr3_aa: CASSLDGFPNEQFF; cdr3_nt: TGTGCCAGCAGCTTAGACGGGTTCCCCAATGAGCAGTTCTTC
d_call: TRBD2; clone_size: once; j_call: TRBJ2-7; cdr3_length: 16; v_call: TRBV6-2/TRBV6-3; cdr3_aa: CASSYSRLARGYEQYF; cdr3_nt: TGTGCCAGCAGTTACTCAAGACTAGCAAGGGGCTACGAGCAGTACTTC
d_call: TRBD2; clone_size: -; j_call: TRBJ2-1; cdr3_length: 17; v_call: TRBV5-4; cdr3_aa: CASSLLAGVYAGNEQFF; cdr3_nt: TGTGCCAGCAGCTTGCTAGCGGGAGTCTATGCCGGCAATGAGCAGTTCTTC
d_call: -; clone_size: few; j_call: TRBJ2-7; cdr3_length: 13; v_call: TRBV2; cdr3_aa: CASRSRGPDEQYF; cdr3_nt: TGTGCCAGCAGGAGTAGAGGGCCCGACGAGCAGTACTTC
d_call: -; clone_size: many; j_call: TRBJ2-2; cdr3_length: 16; v_call: TRBV7-2; cdr3_aa: CASSLGGTQTSGELFF; cdr3_nt: TGTGCCAGCAGCTTAGGCGGGACACAGACCTCCGGGGAGCTGTTTTTT
d_call: -; clone_size: -; j_call: TRBJ2-1; cdr3_length: 15; v_call: TRBV20-1; cdr3_aa: CSARSLSGSYNEQFF; cdr3_nt: TGCAGTGCTAGAAGCCTTAGCGGCTCCTACAATGAGCAGTTCTTC
d_call: TRBD2; clone_size: -; j_call: TRBJ2-3; cdr3_length: 17; v_call: TRBV20-1; cdr3_aa: CSARGGTGGPWADTQYF; cdr3_nt: TGCAGTGCTAGAGGTGGAACGGGAGGACCCTGGGCAGATACGCAGTATTTT
d_call: TRBD1; clone_size: -; j_call: TRBJ2-3; cdr3_length: 16; v_call: TRBV11-3; cdr3_aa: CASSLAAGTGTDTQYF; cdr3_nt: TGTGCCAGCAGCTTGGCTGCCGGGACAGGGACAGATACGCAGTATTTT
d_call: -; clone_size: many; j_call: TRBJ1-4; cdr3_length: 17; v_call: TRBV20-1; cdr3_aa: CSARGDGGSATNEKLFF; cdr3_nt: TGCAGTGCTAGGGGGGACGGAGGATCAGCAACTAATGAAAAACTGTTTTTT
d_call: TRBD2; clone_size: -; j_call: TRBJ2-7; cdr3_length: 15; v_call: TRBV14; cdr3_aa: CASSQVAGGPGEQYF; cdr3_nt: TGTGCCAGCAGCCAAGTTGCGGGAGGGCCCGGCGAGCAGTACTTC
d_call: -; clone_size: -; j_call: TRBJ2-6; cdr3_length: 15; v_call: TRBV19; cdr3_aa: CASSIRVSGANVLTF; cdr3_nt: TGTGCCAGTAGTATAAGGGTCTCTGGGGCCAACGTCCTGACTTTC
d_call: TRBD2; clone_size: -; j_call: TRBJ2-1; cdr3_length: 14; v_call: TRBV6-5; cdr3_aa: CASSPGTRMNEQFF; cdr3_nt: TGTGCCAGCAGCCCCGGGACTAGAATGAATGAGCAGTTCTTC
d_call: TRBD2; clone_size: -; j_call: TRBJ2-2; cdr3_length: 14; v_call: TRBV20-1; cdr3_aa: CSAGLAGVAGELFF; cdr3_nt: TGCAGTGCTGGCTTAGCGGGAGTTGCCGGGGAGCTGTTTTTT
d_call: -; clone_size: many; j_call: TRBJ2-7; cdr3_length: 15; v_call: TRBV12-3/TRBV12-4; cdr3_aa: CASSLGGRKGYEQYF; cdr3_nt: TGTGCCAGCAGTTTAGGCGGGCGGAAGGGTTACGAGCAGTACTTC
d_call: TRBD1; clone_size: -; j_call: TRBJ1-1; cdr3_length: 15; v_call: TRBV5-5; cdr3_aa: CASHRQGLMNTEAFF; cdr3_nt: TGTGCCAGCCACCGACAGGGCCTCATGAACACTGAAGCTTTCTTT
d_call: TRBD1; clone_size: many; j_call: TRBJ2-1; cdr3_length: 14; v_call: TRBV7-9; cdr3_aa: CASSSHRGRDEQFF; cdr3_nt: TGTGCCAGCAGCTCCCACAGGGGGCGAGATGAGCAGTTCTTC
d_call: -; clone_size: many; j_call: TRBJ2-1; cdr3_length: 18; v_call: TRBV7-9; cdr3_aa: CASSGLADSFSSYNEQFF; cdr3_nt: TGTGCCAGCAGCGGGTTGGCGGACTCGTTTAGCTCCTACAATGAGCAGTTCTTC
d_call: -; clone_size: few; j_call: TRBJ1-2; cdr3_length: 13; v_call: TRBV19; cdr3_aa: CASSNPGDYGYTF; cdr3_nt: TGTGCCAGTAGTAACCCAGGGGACTATGGCTACACCTTC
d_call: TRBD2; clone_size: -; j_call: TRBJ2-2; cdr3_length: 16; v_call: TRBV7-3; cdr3_aa: CASSLSGGERTGELFF; cdr3_nt: TGTGCCAGCAGCTTATCGGGGGGAGAGAGGACCGGGGAGCTGTTTTTT
d_call: TRBD1; clone_size: -; j_call: TRBJ1-6; cdr3_length: 15; v_call: TRBV29-1; cdr3_aa: CSAVFTTGENSPLHF; cdr3_nt: TGCAGCGCGGTTTTTACGACAGGGGAAAATTCACCCCTCCACTTT
d_call: TRBD2; clone_size: -; j_call: TRBJ2-1; cdr3_length: 20; v_call: TRBV9; cdr3_aa: CASSTSGLAGDHPRENEQFF; cdr3_nt: TGTGCCAGCAGCACCAGTGGACTAGCGGGAGACCATCCTAGGGAGAATGAGCAGTTCTTC
d_call: -; clone_size: few; j_call: TRBJ2-5; cdr3_length: 17; v_call: TRBV25-1; cdr3_aa: CASSDPPYGFQEETQYF; cdr3_nt: TGTGCCAGCAGTGACCCCCCCTACGGATTCCAAGAAGAGACCCAGTACTTC
d_call: -; clone_size: few; j_call: TRBJ2-3; cdr3_length: 12; v_call: TRBV28; cdr3_aa: CASSAREDTQYF; cdr3_nt: TGTGCCAGCAGCGCCCGAGAAGATACGCAGTATTTT
d_call: TRBD2; clone_size: -; j_call: TRBJ2-3; cdr3_length: 15; v_call: TRBV7-2; cdr3_aa: CASSFRGVNADTQYF; cdr3_nt: TGTGCCAGCAGCTTTCGGGGGGTAAATGCAGATACGCAGTATTTT
d_call: -; clone_size: -; j_call: TRBJ2-5; cdr3_length: 11; v_call: TRBV27; cdr3_aa: CASRLGETQYF; cdr3_nt: TGTGCCAGCAGACTCGGGGAGACCCAGTACTTC
d_call: TRBD1; clone_size: -; j_call: TRBJ2-7; cdr3_length: 14; v_call: TRBV12-3/TRBV12-4; cdr3_aa: CASSLGTEAYEQYF; cdr3_nt: TGTGCCAGCAGCCTCGGGACAGAGGCCTACGAGCAGTACTTC
d_call: TRBD1; clone_size: -; j_call: TRBJ1-1; cdr3_length: 16; v_call: TRBV5-4; cdr3_aa: CASSSTQGASNTEAFF; cdr3_nt: TGTGCCAGCAGCTCAACACAGGGGGCGTCGAACACTGAAGCTTTCTTT
d_call: TRBD1; clone_size: many; j_call: TRBJ1-2; cdr3_length: 16; v_call: TRBV7-8; cdr3_aa: CASSLAPGQGSYGYTF; cdr3_nt: TGTGCCAGCAGCTTAGCCCCAGGACAGGGCAGCTATGGCTACACCTTC
d_call: -; clone_size: -; j_call: TRBJ2-5; cdr3_length: 16; v_call: TRBV18; cdr3_aa: CASSTEPREGQETQYF; cdr3_nt: TGTGCCAGCTCAACCGAACCACGTGAGGGCCAAGAGACCCAGTACTTC